The 20 T cell receptor beta chains below come from one sample, sequenced in a study of metastatic and nonmetastatic thyroid tumors. TCRdb re-called the PCR reads via MiXCR. The repertoire holds about 59,000 clones, almost 30% seen once, with 15% to 20% in the top ten. Prior to thyroid surgery, none of the patients had received any treatment. Sequenced: blood. The receptors were gathered from a female donor with papillary thyroid cancer or a benign thyroid nodule (not recorded which). Some clones in this sample may be carry-over from other donors' samples.

The sample holds a few counts of this clone. This rearrangement joins TRBV7-8 to TRBJ1-5; 10 bases map to TRBD1. The CDR3 length is 16 residues. V shed 4 bases, J shed 3 bases, and the junction held 6 bases outside the gene matches. In germline, CDR1 is SGHVS, CDR2 FQNEAQ. CDR3 DNA sequence: TGTGCCAGCAGCTCAACCGGGACAGGGGCCAATCAGCCCCAGCATTTT. It specifies CASSSTGTGANQPQHF.

The table lists this clone with a few counts. Written as DNA, the CDR3 is TGTGCCATCCGGGGAAGTATAGAAGATACGCAGTATTTT. It encodes CAIRGSIEDTQYF. The chain employs TRBV10-3 and TRBJ2-3; a weak D match, TRBD2 (5 bases). Germline V lookup: CDR1 ENHRY, CDR2 SYGVKD. The ends were cut back, 8 bases at V and 5 bases at J, with 14 bases in the middle. CDR3 length equals 13 residues.

The gene calls are TRBV5-1 and TRBJ1-1; D ambiguous. In germline, CDR1 is SGHRS, CDR2 YFSETQ. V was cut by 0 bases and J by 3 bases, with 9 bases left in between. The CDR3 runs to 14 residues. The CDR3 DNA is TGCGCCAGCAGCTTGGAGGACGGACACACTGAAGCTTTCTTT. Translating it yields CASSLEDGHTEAFF.

This clone is labeled as medium-sized. The rearrangement links TRBV28 to TRBJ1-2; tentative D call: TRBD1 (6 bases). CDR1 and CDR2 (germline): MDHEN, SYDVKM. The V gene lost 6 bases and the J gene lost 6 bases, with 14 bases spanning the gap. The CDR3 covers 13 residues. This chain's CDR3 is CASRDRFLDGYTF. Here the CDR3 DNA reads TGTGCCAGCAGGGACAGATTCCTGGATGGCTACACCTTC.

This clone was seen only a few times. The CDR3 nucleotides read TGCAGTGCTAACAATCTCGGGACAGGGATAATTGAGCAGTTCTTC. Translation gives CSANNLGTGIIEQFF. The chain carries TRBV20-1 and TRBJ2-1, with TRBD1 matching over 9 bases. V lost 4 bases and J lost 9; bases outside the gene matches: 13. CDR3 length: 15 amino acids. Per germline, CDR1 DFQATT and CDR2 SNEGSKA (reference sequence).

The chain recombines TRBV6-5 with TRBJ2-7; 10 positions agree with TRBD2. Germline V lookup: CDR1 MNHEY, CDR2 SVGAGI. The trim removed 2 bases at V and 5 bases at J, leaving 6 bases unmatched. The CDR3 spans 15 residues. CDR3 sequence: CASSYQTSGTHEQYF. The CDR3, as DNA: TGTGCCAGCAGTTACCAAACTAGCGGGACCCACGAGCAGTACTTC.

This clone has only a few counts. J is TRBJ2-5 and V is TRBV13, with 7 bases identical to TRBD2. Germline CDR1 PRHDT, CDR2 FYEKMQ (reference sequence). The ends lost 1 base at V and 9 bases at J; junction bases unmatched: 8. The CDR3 spans 14 residues. The CDR3 bases are TGTGCCAGCAGCTTAGTTGGTAGCGGGTCGTCCCAGTACTTC. This translates into CASSLVGSGSSQYF.

The CDR3 DNA reads TGTGCCAGTAGTATTTCGGGTGGCGGGTCACCCCTCCACTTT. It codes for CASSISGGGSPLHF. This chain joins TRBV19 and TRBJ1-6; D gene ambiguous. The CDR3 contains 14 residues. Trimming left V 3 bases short and J 10 bases short, with 13 bases between. Germline loops: CDR1 LNHDA, CDR2 SQIVND (reference sequence).

The V gene is TRBV20-1, the J gene TRBJ1-2; D is unresolved. The V gene's germline CDR1 is DFQATT and CDR2 SNEGSKA (reference sequence). V was clipped by 0 bases and J by 3 bases, with 8 bases between them. The CDR3 loop spans 13 amino acids. This CDR3 is CSARDTGHYGYTF. CDR3 coding DNA: TGCAGTGCTAGAGATACCGGGCACTATGGCTACACCTTC.

By proportion, this clone is medium-sized. V is TRBV19 and J is TRBJ1-5; D uncertain. V shed 1 base and J shed 1 base, with 8 bases lying between them. This CDR3 comprises 15 residues. Looked up from germline, CDR1 is LNHDA and CDR2 is SQIVND (reference sequence). The CDR3 sequence: CASSIVGLSNQPQHF. Written as DNA, the CDR3 is TGTGCCAGTAGTATAGTGGGGTTAAGCAATCAGCCCCAGCATTTT.

V usage is TRBV13 and J usage is TRBJ1-1; perhaps TRBD1 as D (6 bases). V dropped 5 bases and J dropped 3 bases, with 10 bases sitting between them. The CDR3 is made up of 13 amino acids. The germline V gene encodes CDR1 PRHDT and CDR2 FYEKMQ (reference sequence). The CDR3 DNA follows: TGTGCCAGCAGCCTCCAGGGGTACACTGAAGCTTTCTTT. It is translated as CASSLQGYTEAFF.

This clone is medium-sized by share. The CDR3 DNA is TGTGCCAGCGCTGAAGGAGACAAGGTACGCGGCTACACCTTC. It encodes CASAEGDKVRGYTF. The chain links TRBV6-1 to TRBJ1-2; D is ambiguous. Germline V gives CDR1 MNHNS, CDR2 SASEGT. Trimming pared 8 bases from V and 8 bases from J, leaving 21 bases between. The CDR3 sequence is 14 residues long.

This clone was detected many times. Other DNA sequences in the sample encode the same CDR3. V usage is TRBV29-1 and J usage is TRBJ2-1, with D possibly TRBD2 on 5 matching bases. Trimming left V 1 base short and J 4 bases short, with 8 bases between. The CDR3 runs to 13 residues. CDR1 and CDR2 from the germline V gene are SQVTM and ANQGSEA. The CDR3 coding sequence is TGCAGCGTTGAAGGGACTGATTACAATGAGCAGTTCTTC. It translates to CSVEGTDYNEQFF.

The rearrangement links TRBV5-1 to TRBJ2-7; 11 positions match TRBD1. The CDR3 contains 14 residues. The trim removed 4 bases at V and 4 bases at J, leaving 4 bases unmatched. Germline CDR1 reads SGHRS; CDR2 reads YFSETQ. CDR3 DNA: TGCGCCAGCAGCCCTGGACAGGGGGCGTACGAGCAGTACTTC. Translating it yields CASSPGQGAYEQYF.

The V call is TRBV30, the J call TRBJ2-5; 8 positions agree with TRBD1. CDR3 length equals 12 residues. After removal of 4 bases from V and 5 bases from J, the junction contained 3 bases not matched to a gene. Germline assignment: CDR1 GTSNPN and CDR2 SVGIG (reference sequence). CDR3 sequence reads: CAWMPGGETQYF. DNA of the CDR3: TGTGCCTGGATGCCAGGGGGCGAGACCCAGTACTTC.

This clone was seen only a few times. The chain links TRBV6-5 to TRBJ2-2; D possibly corresponds to TRBD1 (6 bases). Germline lookup yields CDR1 MNHEY and CDR2 SVGAGI. Between the trimmed V and J ends, which lost 4 bases and 5 bases, there was a span of 14 bases. The CDR3 spans 15 residues. Here the CDR3 DNA reads TGTGCCAGCAGTTTAGATGGGCAGGGGACCGGGGAGCTGTTTTTT. It codes for CASSLDGQGTGELFF.

This rearrangement joins TRBV10-3 to TRBJ2-1; D call uncertain. Germline V lookup: CDR1 ENHRY, CDR2 SYGVKD. Trimming removed 0 bases from V and 7 bases from J, with 19 bases in between. The CDR3 has 17 amino acids. The CDR3 sequence: CAISESKGQFMKNEQFF. CDR3 in DNA: TGTGCCATCAGTGAGTCGAAGGGTCAGTTCATGAAGAATGAGCAGTTCTTC.

The genes are TRBV11-2 and TRBJ2-2; D is unresolved. The CDR3 spans 14 residues. Per germline, CDR1 SGHAT and CDR2 FQNNGV. Trimming stripped 2 bases from V and 6 bases from J, with 10 bases between. CDR3 sequence (DNA): TGTGCCAGCAGCTTAAGCACAGAAGCCGGGGAGCTGTTTTTT. Translation: CASSLSTEAGELFF.

The V call is TRBV20-1, the J call TRBJ2-7; D may correspond to TRBD1 or TRBD2 (5 bases each). V shed 6 bases and J shed 7 bases, with 16 bases lying between them. The CDR3 contains 12 residues. CDR1 is DFQATT and CDR2 is SNEGSKA in the germline V gene (reference sequence). The CDR3 loop reads CSATRETREQYF. In nucleotides, the CDR3 is TGCAGTGCCACCAGGGAGACGAGGGAGCAGTACTTC.

The genes are TRBV7-2 and TRBJ1-2; 9 bases line up with TRBD1. The trim removed 6 bases at V and 4 bases at J, leaving 6 bases unmatched. The CDR3 has 14 amino acids. CDR1 is SGHTA and CDR2 is FQGNSA in the germline V gene. The CDR3 region has the DNA TGTGCCAGCAGGAAAACAGGGGGCGGCTATGGCTACACCTTC. As protein: CASRKTGGGYGYTF.